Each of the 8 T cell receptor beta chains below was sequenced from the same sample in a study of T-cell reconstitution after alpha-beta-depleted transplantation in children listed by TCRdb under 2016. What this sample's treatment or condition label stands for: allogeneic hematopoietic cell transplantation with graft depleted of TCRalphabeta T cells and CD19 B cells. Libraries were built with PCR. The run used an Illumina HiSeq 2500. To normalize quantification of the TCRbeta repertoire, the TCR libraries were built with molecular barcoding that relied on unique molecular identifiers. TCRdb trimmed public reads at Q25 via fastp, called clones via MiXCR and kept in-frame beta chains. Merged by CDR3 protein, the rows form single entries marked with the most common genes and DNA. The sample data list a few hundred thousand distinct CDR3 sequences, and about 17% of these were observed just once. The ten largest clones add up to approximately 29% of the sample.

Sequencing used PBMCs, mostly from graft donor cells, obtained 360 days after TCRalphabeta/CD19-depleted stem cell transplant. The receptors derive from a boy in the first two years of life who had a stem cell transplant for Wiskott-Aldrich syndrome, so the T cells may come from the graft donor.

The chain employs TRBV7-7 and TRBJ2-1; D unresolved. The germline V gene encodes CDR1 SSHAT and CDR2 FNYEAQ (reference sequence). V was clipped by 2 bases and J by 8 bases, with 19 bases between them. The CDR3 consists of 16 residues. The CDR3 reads CASSLSRAGPLHEQFF. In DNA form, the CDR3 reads TGTGCCAGCAGCTTAAGTAGGGCCGGTCCCCTCCATGAGCAGTTCTTC. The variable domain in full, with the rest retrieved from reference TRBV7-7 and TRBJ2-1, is GAGVSQSPRYKVTKRGQDVTLRCDPISSHATLYWYQQALGQGPEFLTYFNYEAQPDKSGLPSDRFSAERPEGSISTLTIQRTEQRDSAMYRCASSLSRAGPLHEQFFGPGTRLTVL.

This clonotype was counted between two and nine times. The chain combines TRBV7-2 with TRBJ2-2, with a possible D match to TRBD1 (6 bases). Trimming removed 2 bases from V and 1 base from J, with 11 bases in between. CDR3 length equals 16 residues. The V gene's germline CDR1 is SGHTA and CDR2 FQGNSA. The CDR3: CASSLPTGLNTGELFF. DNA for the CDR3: TGTGCCAGCAGCTTACCGACAGGTTTGAACACCGGGGAGCTGTTTTTT.

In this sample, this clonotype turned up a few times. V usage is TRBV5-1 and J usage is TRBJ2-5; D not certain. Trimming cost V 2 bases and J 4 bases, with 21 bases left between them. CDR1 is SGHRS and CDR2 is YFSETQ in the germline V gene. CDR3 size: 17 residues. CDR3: CASSFPIVRRWGETQYF. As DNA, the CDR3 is TGCGCCAGCAGCTTCCCAATCGTCCGACGGTGGGGAGAGACCCAGTACTTC.

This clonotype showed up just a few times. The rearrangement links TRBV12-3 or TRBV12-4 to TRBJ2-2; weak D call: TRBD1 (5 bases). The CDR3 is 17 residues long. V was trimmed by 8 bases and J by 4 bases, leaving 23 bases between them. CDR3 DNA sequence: TGTGCCAGCCGACCTACCCGGACACATCCGATCACCGGGGAGCTGTTTTTT. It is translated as CASRPTRTHPITGELFF.

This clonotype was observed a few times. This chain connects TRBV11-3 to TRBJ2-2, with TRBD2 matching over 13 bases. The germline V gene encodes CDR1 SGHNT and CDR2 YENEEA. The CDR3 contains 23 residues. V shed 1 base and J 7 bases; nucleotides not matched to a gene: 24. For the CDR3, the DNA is TGTGCCAGCAGCTTAGTCCGAGACAGGTTCCGCGGGACTAGCGGGAAAAGGAACGGGGAGCTGTTTTTT. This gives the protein CASSLVRDRFRGTSGKRNGELFF.

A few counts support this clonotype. As DNA, the CDR3 is TGCGCCAGCAGCTTGTGGGGCGGCGCCTCCTACAATGAGCAGTTCTTC. Protein: CASSLWGGASYNEQFF. J is TRBJ2-1 and V is TRBV5-1; TRBD1 is a possible D gene (5 bases). The CDR3 consists of 16 residues. V lost 1 base to trimming and J lost 0 bases, with 11 bases between them. From germline, CDR1 is SGHRS and CDR2 YFSETQ.

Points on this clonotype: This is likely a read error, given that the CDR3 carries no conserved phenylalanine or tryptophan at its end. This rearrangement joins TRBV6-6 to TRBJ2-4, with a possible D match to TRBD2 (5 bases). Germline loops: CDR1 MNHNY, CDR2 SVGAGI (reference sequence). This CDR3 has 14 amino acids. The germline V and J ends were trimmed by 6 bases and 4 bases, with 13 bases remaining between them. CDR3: CASSTDSTKNIQYY. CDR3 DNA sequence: TGTGCCAGCAGCACGGACTCAACTAAAAACATTCAGTACTAC.

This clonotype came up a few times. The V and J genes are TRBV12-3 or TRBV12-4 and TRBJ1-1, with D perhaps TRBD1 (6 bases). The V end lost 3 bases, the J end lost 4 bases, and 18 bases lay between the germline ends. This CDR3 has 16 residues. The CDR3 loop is CASSFPATGLGTEAFF. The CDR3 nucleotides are TGTGCCAGCAGTTTCCCAGCTACAGGGCTGGGCACTGAAGCTTTCTTT.